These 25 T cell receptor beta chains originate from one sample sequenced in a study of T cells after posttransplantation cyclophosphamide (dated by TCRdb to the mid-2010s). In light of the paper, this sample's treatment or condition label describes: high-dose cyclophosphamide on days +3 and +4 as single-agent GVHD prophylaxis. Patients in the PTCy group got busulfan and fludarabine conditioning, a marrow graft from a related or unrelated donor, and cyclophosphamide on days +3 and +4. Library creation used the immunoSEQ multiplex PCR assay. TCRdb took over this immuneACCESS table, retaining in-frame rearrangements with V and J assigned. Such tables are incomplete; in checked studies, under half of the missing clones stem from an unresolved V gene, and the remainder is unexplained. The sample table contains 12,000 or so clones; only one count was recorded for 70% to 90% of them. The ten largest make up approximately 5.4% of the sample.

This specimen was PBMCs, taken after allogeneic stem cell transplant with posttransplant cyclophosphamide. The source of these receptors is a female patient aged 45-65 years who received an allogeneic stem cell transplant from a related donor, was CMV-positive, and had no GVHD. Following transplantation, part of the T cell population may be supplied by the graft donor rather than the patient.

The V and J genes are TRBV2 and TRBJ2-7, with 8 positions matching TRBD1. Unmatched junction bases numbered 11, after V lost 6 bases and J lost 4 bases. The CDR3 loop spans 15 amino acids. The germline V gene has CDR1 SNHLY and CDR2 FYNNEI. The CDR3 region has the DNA TGTGCCAGCAGAGGTATCGGACAGGGCCTTTACGAGCAGTACTTC. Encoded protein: CASRGIGQGLYEQYF. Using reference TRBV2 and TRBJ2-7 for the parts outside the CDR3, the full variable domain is EPEVTQTPSHQVTQMGQEVILRCVPISNHLYFYWYRQILGQKVEFLVSFYNNEISEKSEIFDDQFSVERPDGSNFTLKIRSTKLEDSAMYFCASRGIGQGLYEQYFGPGTRLTVT.

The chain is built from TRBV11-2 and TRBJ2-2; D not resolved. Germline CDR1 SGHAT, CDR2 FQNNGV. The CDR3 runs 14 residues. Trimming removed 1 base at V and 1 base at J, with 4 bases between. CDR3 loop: CASSLGGNTGELFF. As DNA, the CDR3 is TGTGCCAGCAGCTTAGGCGGGAACACCGGGGAGCTGTTTTTT. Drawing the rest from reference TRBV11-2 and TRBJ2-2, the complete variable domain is EAGVAQSPRYKIIEKRQSVAFWCNPISGHATLYWYQQILGQGPKLLIQFQNNGVVDDSQLPKDRFSAERLKGVDSTLKIQPAKLEDSAVYLCASSLGGNTGELFFGEGSRLTVL.

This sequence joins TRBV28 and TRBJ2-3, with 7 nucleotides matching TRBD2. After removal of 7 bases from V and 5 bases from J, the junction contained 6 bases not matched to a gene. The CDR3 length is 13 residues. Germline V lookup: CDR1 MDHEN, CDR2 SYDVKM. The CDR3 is CASTSGEGDTQYF. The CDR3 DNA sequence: TGTGCCAGCACGAGCGGGGAAGGAGATACGCAGTATTTT.

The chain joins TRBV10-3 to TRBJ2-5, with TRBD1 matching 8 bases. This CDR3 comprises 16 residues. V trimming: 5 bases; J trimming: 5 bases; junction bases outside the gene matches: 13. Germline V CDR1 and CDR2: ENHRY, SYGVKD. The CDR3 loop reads CAISRTSGQAVETQYF. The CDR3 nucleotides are TGTGCCATCAGTAGAACCTCGGGACAGGCGGTGGAGACCCAGTACTTC.

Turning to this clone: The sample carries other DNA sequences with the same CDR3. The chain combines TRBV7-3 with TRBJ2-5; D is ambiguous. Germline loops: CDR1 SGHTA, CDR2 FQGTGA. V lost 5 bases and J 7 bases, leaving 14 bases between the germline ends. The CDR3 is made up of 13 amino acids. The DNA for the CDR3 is TGTGCCAGCAGCCTCCAGGCAGGCAGGACCCAGTACTTC. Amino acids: CASSLQAGRTQYF.

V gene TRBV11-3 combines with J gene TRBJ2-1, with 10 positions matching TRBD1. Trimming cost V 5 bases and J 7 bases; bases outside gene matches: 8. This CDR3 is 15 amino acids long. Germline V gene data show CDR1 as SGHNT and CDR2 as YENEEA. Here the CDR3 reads CASSPGRQGANEQFF. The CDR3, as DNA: TGTGCCAGCAGCCCAGGGAGACAGGGGGCGAATGAGCAGTTCTTC.

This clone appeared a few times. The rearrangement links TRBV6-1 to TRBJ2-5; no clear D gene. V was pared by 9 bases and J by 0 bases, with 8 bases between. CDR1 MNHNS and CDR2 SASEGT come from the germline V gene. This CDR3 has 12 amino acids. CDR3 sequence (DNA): TGTGCCAGTTCCAGAAACCAAGAGACCCAGTACTTC. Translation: CASSRNQETQYF.

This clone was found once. The CDR3, as DNA: TGTGCCAGCAGCCCAGGGACAGGATCTTTATTGAACACTGAAGCTTTCTTT. Its translation is CASSPGTGSLLNTEAFF. The rearrangement joins TRBV28 to TRBJ1-1; 8 bases agree with TRBD1. This CDR3 is built from 17 residues. The germline CDR1 and CDR2 sequences are MDHEN and SYDVKM. V shed 6 bases, J shed 0 bases, and the junction held 12 bases outside the gene matches.

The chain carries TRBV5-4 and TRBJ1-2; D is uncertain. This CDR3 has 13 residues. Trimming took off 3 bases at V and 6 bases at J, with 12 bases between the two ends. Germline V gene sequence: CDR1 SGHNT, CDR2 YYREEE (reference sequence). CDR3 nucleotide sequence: TGTGCCAGCAGCTGGGCGGGCGAGGATGGCTACACCTTC. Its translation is CASSWAGEDGYTF.

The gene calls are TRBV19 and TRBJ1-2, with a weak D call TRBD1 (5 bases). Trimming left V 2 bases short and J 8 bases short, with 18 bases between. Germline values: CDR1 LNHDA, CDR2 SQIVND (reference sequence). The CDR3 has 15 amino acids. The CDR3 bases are TGTGCCAGTAGTATATCGTCCGGGACTCGGGCGGGCTACACCTTC. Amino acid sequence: CASSISSGTRAGYTF.

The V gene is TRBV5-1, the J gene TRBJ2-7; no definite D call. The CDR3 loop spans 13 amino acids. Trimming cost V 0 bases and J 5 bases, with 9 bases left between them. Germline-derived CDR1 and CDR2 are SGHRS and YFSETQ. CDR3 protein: CASSLGVQNEQYF. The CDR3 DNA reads TGCGCCAGCAGCTTGGGAGTCCAAAACGAGCAGTACTTC.

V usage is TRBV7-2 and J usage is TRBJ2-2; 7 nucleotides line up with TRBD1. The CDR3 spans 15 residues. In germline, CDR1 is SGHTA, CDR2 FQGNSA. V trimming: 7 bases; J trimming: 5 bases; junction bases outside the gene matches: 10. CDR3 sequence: CASIFGTAATGELFF. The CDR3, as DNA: TGTGCCAGCATCTTCGGGACAGCAGCAACCGGGGAGCTGTTTTTT.

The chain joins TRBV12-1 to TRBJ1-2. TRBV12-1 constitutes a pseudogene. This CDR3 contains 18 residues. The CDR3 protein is CASSLQRKRDRRDYGYTF. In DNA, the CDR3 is TGTGCCAGCAGCTTGCAACGAAAACGGGATCGTCGGGACTATGGCTACACCTTC.

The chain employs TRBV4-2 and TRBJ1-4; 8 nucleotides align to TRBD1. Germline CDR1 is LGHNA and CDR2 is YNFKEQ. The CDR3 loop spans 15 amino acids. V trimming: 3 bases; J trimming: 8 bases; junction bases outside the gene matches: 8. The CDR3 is CASSQIDRGGEKLFF. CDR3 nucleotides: TGTGCCAGCAGCCAGATCGACAGGGGAGGGGAAAAACTGTTTTTT.

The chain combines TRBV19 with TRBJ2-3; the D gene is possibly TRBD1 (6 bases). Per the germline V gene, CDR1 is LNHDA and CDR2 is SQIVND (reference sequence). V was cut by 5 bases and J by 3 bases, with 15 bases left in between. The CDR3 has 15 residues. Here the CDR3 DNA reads TGTGCCAGTAGTCCGGGACGGCAGGGGACAGATACGCAGTATTTT. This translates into CASSPGRQGTDTQYF.

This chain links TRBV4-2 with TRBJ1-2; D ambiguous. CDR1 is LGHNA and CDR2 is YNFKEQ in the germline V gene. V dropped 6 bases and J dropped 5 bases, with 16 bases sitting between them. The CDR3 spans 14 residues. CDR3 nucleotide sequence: TGTGCCAGCAGTCCTCCAGGACGGGAATATGGCTACACCTTC. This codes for CASSPPGREYGYTF.

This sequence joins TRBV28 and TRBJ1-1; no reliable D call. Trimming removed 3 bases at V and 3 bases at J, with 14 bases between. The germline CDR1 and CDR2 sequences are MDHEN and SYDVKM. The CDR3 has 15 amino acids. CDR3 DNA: TGTGCCAGCAGTTTTTTCGGGAGGTGGGACACTGAAGCTTTCTTT. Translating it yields CASSFFGRWDTEAFF.

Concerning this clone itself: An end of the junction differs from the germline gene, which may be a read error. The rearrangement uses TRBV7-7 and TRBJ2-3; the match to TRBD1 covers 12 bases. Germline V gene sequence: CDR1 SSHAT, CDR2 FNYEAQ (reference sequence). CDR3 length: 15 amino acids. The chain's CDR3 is CASSLGTGGMDTQYF. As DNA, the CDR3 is TGTGCTAGCAGCTTAGGGACAGGGGGCATGGATACGCAGTATTTT.

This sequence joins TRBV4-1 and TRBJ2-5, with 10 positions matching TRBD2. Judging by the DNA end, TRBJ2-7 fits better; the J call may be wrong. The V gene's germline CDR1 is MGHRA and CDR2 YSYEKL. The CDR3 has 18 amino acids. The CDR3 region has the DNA TGCGCCAGCAGCCAAGATGTTAGCGGGGGGCCCTTTCGCGACGAGCAGTACTTC. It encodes CASSQDVSGGPFRDEQYF.

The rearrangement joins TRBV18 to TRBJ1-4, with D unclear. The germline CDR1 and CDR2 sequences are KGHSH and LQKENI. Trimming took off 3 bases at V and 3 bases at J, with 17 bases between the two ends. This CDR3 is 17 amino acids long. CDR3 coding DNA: TGTGCCAGCTCACCCAGGCCAGCGGGCAGTGCTAATGAAAAACTGTTTTTT. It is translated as CASSPRPAGSANEKLFF.

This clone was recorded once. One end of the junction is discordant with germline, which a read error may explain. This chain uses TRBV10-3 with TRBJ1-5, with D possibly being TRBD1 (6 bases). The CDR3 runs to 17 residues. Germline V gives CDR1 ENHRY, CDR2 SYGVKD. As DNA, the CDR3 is TGTGCCAGCAGTGAAGCGGATACGGGACACCTTACTCAGCCCCAGCATTTT. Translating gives CASSEADTGHLTQPQHF.

The CDR3 region has the DNA TGTGCCAGCAGCTTAGGGAACAGGGGGCTTGGGGCCGAGCAGTACTTC. Protein product: CASSLGNRGLGAEQYF. V and J are TRBV11-2 and TRBJ2-7; 9 bases map to TRBD1. Germline V gene sequence: CDR1 SGHAT, CDR2 FQNNGV. The ends lost 1 base at V and 6 bases at J; junction bases unmatched: 10. This CDR3 contains 16 residues. Based on the CDR3 plus reference TRBV11-2 and TRBJ2-7, the full variable domain is EAGVAQSPRYKIIEKRQSVAFWCNPISGHATLYWYQQILGQGPKLLIQFQNNGVVDDSQLPKDRFSAERLKGVDSTLKIQPAKLEDSAVYLCASSLGNRGLGAEQYFGPGTRLTVT.

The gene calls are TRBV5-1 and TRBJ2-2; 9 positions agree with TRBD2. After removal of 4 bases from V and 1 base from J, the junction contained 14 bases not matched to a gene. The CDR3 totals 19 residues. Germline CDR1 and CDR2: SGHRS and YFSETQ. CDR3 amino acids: CASSHGSSGDLLNTGELFF. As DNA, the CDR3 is TGCGCCAGCAGCCACGGGTCTAGCGGGGACCTCTTGAACACCGGGGAGCTGTTTTTT. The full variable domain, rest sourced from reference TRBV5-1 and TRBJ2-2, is KAGVTQTPRYLIKTRGQQVTLSCSPISGHRSVSWYQQTPGQGLQFLFEYFSETQRNKGNFPGRFSGRQFSNSRSEMNVSTLELGDSALYLCASSHGSSGDLLNTGELFFGEGSRLTVL.

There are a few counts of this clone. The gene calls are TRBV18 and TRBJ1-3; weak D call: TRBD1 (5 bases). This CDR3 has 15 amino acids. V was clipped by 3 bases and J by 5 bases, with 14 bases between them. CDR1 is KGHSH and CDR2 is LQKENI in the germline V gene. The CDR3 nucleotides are TGTGCCAGCTCACCTACGACAGAACGTCGAAACACCATATATTTT. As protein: CASSPTTERRNTIYF.

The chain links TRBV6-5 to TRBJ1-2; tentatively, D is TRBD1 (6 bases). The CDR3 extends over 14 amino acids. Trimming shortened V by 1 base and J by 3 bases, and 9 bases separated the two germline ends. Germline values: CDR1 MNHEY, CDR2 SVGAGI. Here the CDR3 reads CASSYFSGDYGYTF. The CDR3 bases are TGTGCCAGCAGTTACTTTTCAGGGGACTATGGCTACACCTTC.